The 20 T cell receptor beta chains below were found in one sample sequenced in a study of cytomegalovirus exposure and HLA in healthy donors. This PCR relied on a set of 60 Vbeta primers and 13 Jbeta primers. Profiling relied on immunoSEQ multiplex PCR, and the TCRdb table lists in-frame clones only, not all of them. Altogether about 100,000 clones are present, around 75% being singletons, with the ten largest covering roughly 10%. Sequenced material: PBMCs. These TCRs come from a man aged 50-60 years in good health and CMV-seronegative.

This clone was seen only a few times. The chain has TRBV2 and TRBJ2-3; TRBD2 matches at 11 bases. This CDR3 is 15 amino acids long. Germline CDR1 reads SNHLY; CDR2 reads FYNNEI. Trimming took 10 bases from V and 1 from J; bases not matched to a gene: 7. CDR3 sequence (DNA): TGTGCCACCATTAGCGGGAGGGCCGGCACAGATACGCAGTATTTT. This gives the protein CATISGRAGTDTQYF.

The chain couples TRBV7-2 to TRBJ2-5, with D possibly being TRBD2 (6 bases). The CDR3 has 14 amino acids. Trimming removed 3 bases from V and 7 bases from J, with 15 bases in between. Germline V gene data show CDR1 as SGHTA and CDR2 as FQGNSA. CDR3 coding DNA: TGTGCCAGCAGCTTGCCTGGACGGAGGGGGACCCAGTACTTC. Its protein is CASSLPGRRGTQYF.

The chain couples TRBV28 to TRBJ1-2; 7 positions agree with TRBD1. V was clipped by 8 bases and J by 7 bases; unmatched bases: 13. This CDR3 contains 14 residues. Germline V lookup: CDR1 MDHEN, CDR2 SYDVKM. The CDR3 is CASRTQGGAGGYTF. The CDR3 DNA reads TGTGCCAGCCGCACTCAAGGGGGCGCGGGTGGCTACACCTTC.

The V gene is TRBV30, the J gene TRBJ1-6, with D possibly TRBD1 on 5 matching bases. Germline V gene sequence: CDR1 GTSNPN, CDR2 SVGIG (reference sequence). The CDR3 has 13 amino acids. Trimming removed 3 bases at V and 4 bases at J, with 7 bases between. The CDR3 bases are TGTGCCTGGAGAAGACAGTATAATTCACCCCTCCACTTT. Its protein product is CAWRRQYNSPLHF.

CDR3 amino acids: CASSLTGTTTGELFF. CDR3 nucleotides: TGTGCCAGCAGCTTAACCGGGACTACAACCGGGGAGCTGTTTTTT. The V and J genes are TRBV28 and TRBJ2-2, with 7 positions matching TRBD2. Germline values: CDR1 MDHEN, CDR2 SYDVKM. The CDR3 is made up of 15 amino acids. J gave up 5 bases and V 6 bases, and 9 bases lay outside the gene matches.

The J gene is TRBJ2-7, the V gene TRBV5-1; the match to TRBD2 covers 11 bases. J was trimmed by 7 bases and V by 2 bases; bases with no gene match: 11. This CDR3 contains 16 residues. The germline gives CDR1 SGHRS, CDR2 YFSETQ. The CDR3 reads CASSFSTSGGSPEQYF. The CDR3 nucleotides read TGCGCCAGCAGCTTCTCTACTAGCGGGGGCTCCCCAGAGCAGTACTTC. The full variable domain, in which reference TRBV5-1 and TRBJ2-7 provide the parts outside the CDR3, is KAGVTQTPRYLIKTRGQQVTLSCSPISGHRSVSWYQQTPGQGLQFLFEYFSETQRNKGNFPGRFSGRQFSNSRSEMNVSTLELGDSALYLCASSFSTSGGSPEQYFGPGTRLTVT.

The chain uses TRBV7-2 and TRBJ1-5; no definite D call. CDR3 size: 15 residues. V lost 1 base, J lost 3 bases, and 10 bases lay in between. CDR1 is SGHTA and CDR2 is FQGNSA in the germline V gene. The CDR3 loop reads CASSLDLSLNQPQHF. CDR3 nucleotides: TGTGCCAGCAGCTTAGACTTAAGCCTCAATCAGCCCCAGCATTTT.

This clone was observed a single time. This chain uses TRBV10-3 with TRBJ2-1; 12 nucleotides match TRBD2. The CDR3 has 16 residues. The V segment lost 6 bases and the J segment 7 bases; nucleotides outside the gene matches: 10. The germline V gene encodes CDR1 ENHRY and CDR2 SYGVKD. The CDR3 DNA follows: TGTGCCATCAGAGAGACCGGGACTAGCGGGTGGAATGAGCAGTTCTTC. This translates into CAIRETGTSGWNEQFF.

This clone was counted a few times. This chain joins TRBV7-9 and TRBJ1-5, with 10 bases lining up with TRBD1. Germline V gene sequence: CDR1 SEHNR, CDR2 FQNEAQ (reference sequence). V shed 0 bases and J 5 bases; nucleotides not matched to a gene: 1. This CDR3 is 15 amino acids long. In DNA, the CDR3 is TGTGCCAGCAGCTTAGCGGGGACAGGGGATCAGCCCCAGCATTTT. Residues: CASSLAGTGDQPQHF. The full variable domain, rest sourced from reference TRBV7-9 and TRBJ1-5, is DTGVSQNPRHKITKRGQNVTFRCDPISEHNRLYWYRQTLGQGPEFLTYFQNEAQLEKSRLLSDRFSAERPKGSFSTLEIQRTEQGDSAMYLCASSLAGTGDQPQHFGDGTRLSIL.

The chain carries TRBV25-1 and TRBJ2-7; D call uncertain. CDR3 length: 12 residues. V lost 5 bases to trimming and J lost 0 bases, with 5 bases between them. Germline lookup yields CDR1 MGHDK and CDR2 SYGVNS. The CDR3 loop reads CASSFHSYEQYF. The CDR3 nucleotides read TGTGCCAGCAGTTTCCACTCCTACGAGCAGTACTTC.

The CDR3 bases are TGCGCCAGCAGCTTGGTTCCTGGACAGGGGTACTACGAGCAGTACTTC. This codes for CASSLVPGQGYYEQYF. The V and J genes are TRBV5-1 and TRBJ2-7, with 9 nucleotides matching TRBD1. In germline, CDR1 is SGHRS, CDR2 YFSETQ. There are 16 residues in the CDR3. V lost 0 bases and J lost 3; bases outside the gene matches: 7.

The chain links TRBV5-1 to TRBJ2-5; 8 nucleotides align to TRBD1. The V gene's germline CDR1 is SGHRS and CDR2 YFSETQ. The V gene end was trimmed by 2 bases and the J gene end by 4 bases; junction bases not matched to a gene: 13. CDR3 length: 17 amino acids. CDR3 sequence reads: CASSLGLGQGAGETQYF. In DNA, the CDR3 is TGCGCCAGCAGCTTAGGACTTGGACAGGGTGCAGGAGAGACCCAGTACTTC.

The CDR3 nucleotides read TGTGCCAGCAGTTGGATTATCGGGACAGGGTCTGATAGCAATCAGCCCCAGCATTTT. It is translated as CASSWIIGTGSDSNQPQHF. The chain is built from TRBV28 and TRBJ1-5, with 9 bases lining up with TRBD1. Per germline, CDR1 MDHEN and CDR2 SYDVKM. This CDR3 contains 19 residues. Trimming removed 4 bases from V and 0 bases from J; junction bases left unmatched: 13.

This sequence joins TRBV28 and TRBJ2-3, with 8 bases lining up with TRBD2. The CDR3 extends over 16 amino acids. Germline lookup yields CDR1 MDHEN and CDR2 SYDVKM. Trimming cost V 4 bases and J 6 bases; bases outside gene matches: 12. For the CDR3, the DNA is TGTGCCAGCAGTTCGCCCGGGACTAGTCGTGGGGATACGCAGTATTTT. This codes for CASSSPGTSRGDTQYF.

This chain uses TRBV15 with TRBJ2-2, with 8 nucleotides matching TRBD1. V trimming: 1 base; J trimming: 4 bases; junction bases outside the gene matches: 8. Looked up from germline, CDR1 is LNHNV and CDR2 is YYDKDF (reference sequence). The CDR3 runs to 17 residues. CDR3 loop: CATSRALDRAGTGELFF. The DNA for the CDR3 is TGTGCCACCAGCAGAGCCCTGGACAGGGCGGGCACCGGGGAGCTGTTTTTT.

This chain joins TRBV4-1 and TRBJ2-1; 14 positions match TRBD2. Trimming took 1 base from V and 11 from J; bases not matched to a gene: 7. This CDR3 has 16 residues. Germline loops: CDR1 MGHRA, CDR2 YSYEKL. The CDR3 DNA reads as TGCGCCAGCAGCCAAGCCGGGACTAGCGGGGGCCAGAAGCAGTTCTTC. Translating it yields CASSQAGTSGGQKQFF.

This chain joins TRBV6-6 and TRBJ2-3; TRBD2 matches at 13 bases. There are 16 residues in the CDR3. The V gene's germline CDR1 is MNHNY and CDR2 SVGAGI (reference sequence). The V segment lost 7 bases and the J segment 4 bases; nucleotides outside the gene matches: 8. This chain's CDR3 is CASTLGLAGSPDTQYF. In nucleotides, the CDR3 is TGTGCCAGCACCCTGGGACTAGCGGGAAGCCCAGATACGCAGTATTTT.

The chain couples TRBV7-8 to TRBJ1-1, with 7 bases matching TRBD1. The germline CDR1 and CDR2 sequences are SGHVS and FQNEAQ. The CDR3 spans 13 residues. V lost 5 bases, J lost 9 bases, and 9 bases stayed unmatched. CDR3 bases: TGTGCCAGCAGCCCCAGGGGACAGCGGCAAGCTTTCTTT. Translation: CASSPRGQRQAFF. Supplemented by reference TRBV7-8 and TRBJ1-1, the full variable domain reads GAGVSQSPRYKVAKRGQDVALRCDPISGHVSLFWYQQALGQGPEFLTYFQNEAQLDKSGLPSDRFFAERPEGSVSTLKIQRTQQEDSAVYLCASSPRGQRQAFFGQGTRLTVV.

The chain employs TRBV10-3 and TRBJ2-7, with D possibly being TRBD2 (5 bases). This CDR3 spans 13 amino acids. Trimming took 6 bases from V and 1 from J, leaving 10 bases between them. Germline V gene data show CDR1 as ENHRY and CDR2 as SYGVKD. DNA for the CDR3: TGTGCCATCAGCCCCGGGAATTCCTACGAGCAGTACTTC. Translation gives CAISPGNSYEQYF.

The chain uses TRBV14 and TRBJ1-1, with TRBD1 matching over 10 bases. The V gene's germline CDR1 is SGHDN and CDR2 FVKESK. This CDR3 has 14 residues. V shed 3 bases and J 7 bases; nucleotides not matched to a gene: 5. CDR3 sequence (DNA): TGTGCCAGCAGCCACCCGGGACAGGGGCTTGAAGCTTTCTTT. Protein: CASSHPGQGLEAFF.